This TCR beta chain was recovered during a study of STAT5B mutations in CD4+ large granular lymphocyte leukemia. The data were produced by immunoSEQ multiplex PCR, yet TCRdb's version contains in-frame clones alone and is incomplete. The table lists tens of thousands of clones, about four fifths of them singletons. Germline CDR1 and CDR2: MNHEY and SMNVEV (reference sequence). This CDR3 spans 16 amino acids. After removal of 4 bases from V and 3 bases from J, the junction contained 2 bases not matched to a gene. The sequence was obtained from a human donor in good health. Sequencing was done on a sample of CD4+ T cells from blood buffy coats. The rearrangement uses TRBV27 and TRBJ2-2; 13 nucleotides agree with TRBD2. The CDR3 is CASSSLAGGDTGELFF. CDR3 nucleotides: TGTGCCAGCAGTTCACTAGCGGGAGGGGACACCGGGGAGCTGTTTTTT.